This TCR beta chain was identified in a study of shared clonotypes between healthy human individuals. The protocol was immunoSEQ multiplex PCR, while the TCRdb copy is restricted to in-frame clones and leaves out a portion. The table has under 550,000 clones, less than 96% seen once. This TCR came from a woman aged 25 to 39 in good health. Sequenced: naive CD4+ T cells sorted from blood. Subset reported: CD45RA+ positively selected.

The CDR3, as DNA: TGTGCCAGACTTAACGGGGACACAGATACGCAGTATTTT. Amino acids: CARLNGDTDTQYF. The genes are TRBV6-4 and TRBJ2-3; TRBD2 might be the D (5 bases). This CDR3 is 13 amino acids long. Germline CDR1 and CDR2: MRHNA and SNTAGT. The germline V and J ends were trimmed by 9 bases and 2 bases, with 12 bases remaining between them.